Given below is one TCR beta chain in context. What it binds is not known. These data are taken from a study of cytomegalovirus exposure and HLA in healthy donors. Overall study findings and caveats: TCR beta V segments were, for the most part, productive about 87% or about 30% of the time in an earlier analysis. In a later analysis, a genetic analysis reported fewer productive-TCR N-insertions in an Asian-associated ancestry cluster than the cohort average.

Germline V gene data show CDR1 as SGHVS and CDR2 as FNYEAQ. The CDR3 has 18 amino acids. With 2 bases clipped from V and 9 bases from J, the junction kept 14 bases outside the gene matches. The PCR used 60 Vbeta and 13 Jbeta primers. Study processing details: In a later analysis, of some 80 million unique beta chains, around 11 million appeared in at least two donors. TCRdb keeps only in-frame clones here, not all; method: immunoSEQ multiplex PCR. From that table come the V and J calls and clone size; the DNA was used to work out D and trimming. The sample lists approximately 150,000 clones, 76% occurring once.

The TCR originated in a man aged 35 to 55 in good health and CMV-seronegative. The genes are TRBV7-6 and TRBJ2-1, with 12 bases fitting TRBD2. The specimen sequenced was PBMCs. CDR3 sequence (DNA): TGTGCCAGCAGCTTATTCTCCGCTAGCGGGGGGGCCGCGGGTGAGCAGTTCTTC. It yields the protein CASSLFSASGGAAGEQFF.